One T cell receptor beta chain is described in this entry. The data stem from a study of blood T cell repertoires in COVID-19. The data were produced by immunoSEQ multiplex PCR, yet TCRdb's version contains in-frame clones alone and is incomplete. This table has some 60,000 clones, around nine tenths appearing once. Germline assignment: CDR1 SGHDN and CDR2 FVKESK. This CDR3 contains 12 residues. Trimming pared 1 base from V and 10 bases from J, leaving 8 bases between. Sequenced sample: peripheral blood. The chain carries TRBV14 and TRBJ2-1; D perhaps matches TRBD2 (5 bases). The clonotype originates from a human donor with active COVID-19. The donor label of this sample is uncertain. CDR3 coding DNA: TGTGCCAGCAGCCAAGTGGAGCGGGAGCAGTTCTTC. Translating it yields CASSQVEREQFF.